The 21 T cell receptor beta chains listed next were all sequenced from one sample in a study of T cells in Graves' hyperthyroidism and ophthalmopathy. Amplification targeted TCR beta CDR3 regions from RNA transcripts. When the TCR CDR3 underwent first-round RT-PCR, the HTBI primer set was used. TCRdb passed the multiplex PCR reads through MiXCR, listing each CDR3 protein once. The sample has about 380,000 distinct CDR3 sequences, approximately 17% seen once; the top ten hold 40%. Material: blood. The receptors stem from a man younger than 35 with Graves' ophthalmopathy.

There are a few counts of this clonotype. The chain has TRBV7-3 and TRBJ2-3; TRBD2 might be the D (6 bases). The V and J ends lost 1 base and 5 bases respectively, with 7 bases between them. Germline V gives CDR1 SGHTA, CDR2 FQGTGA. This CDR3 contains 13 residues. CDR3 protein: CASSLSSGDTQYF. The CDR3 DNA follows: TGTGCCAGCAGCTTAAGTAGCGGAGATACGCAGTATTTT.

This clonotype was counted many times. In DNA, the CDR3 is TGTGCCAGCAGTAGAACTCGACAGGGATTTCAGCCCCAGCATTTT. Its translation is CASSRTRQGFQPQHF. The chain combines TRBV12-3 or TRBV12-4 with TRBJ1-5; the match to TRBD1 covers 7 bases. V shed 5 bases and J 6 bases; nucleotides not matched to a gene: 10. This CDR3 contains 15 residues.

At least ten counts were recorded for this clonotype. The CDR3 sequence is CASSLNDEGTDTQYF. DNA of the CDR3: TGTGCCAGCAGTTTAAATGATGAAGGAACAGATACGCAGTATTTT. The gene calls are TRBV12-3 or TRBV12-4 and TRBJ2-3; D remains ambiguous. V lost 2 bases and J lost 3, with 12 bases in between. There are 15 residues in the CDR3.

This clonotype was picked up many times. CDR3 nucleotide sequence: TGTGCCAGCAGCTCTATATTGTACGATAGCAATCAGCCCCAGCATTTT. Amino acids: CASSSILYDSNQPQHF. The chain joins TRBV7-9 to TRBJ1-5; D gene uncertain. Trimming stripped 4 bases from V and 0 bases from J, with 13 bases between. This CDR3 is built from 16 residues. The germline CDR1 and CDR2 sequences are SEHNR and FQNEAQ (reference sequence). Together with reference TRBV7-9 and TRBJ1-5, the CDR3 gives the full variable domain: DTGVSQNPRHKITKRGQNVTFRCDPISEHNRLYWYRQTLGQGPEFLTYFQNEAQLEKSRLLSDRFSAERPKGSFSTLEIQRTEQGDSAMYLCASSSILYDSNQPQHFGDGTRLSIL.

J is TRBJ2-3 and V is TRBV28; 11 bases map to TRBD1. The CDR3 contains 16 residues. After removal of 5 bases from V and 4 bases from J, the junction contained 8 bases not matched to a gene. Germline assignment: CDR1 MDHEN and CDR2 SYDVKM. The CDR3, as DNA: TGTGCCAGCAGTCTACCGGGACAGGGGGACCCAGATACGCAGTATTTT. Amino acids: CASSLPGQGDPDTQYF.

In this sample, this clonotype turned up a few times. The rearrangement joins TRBV27 to TRBJ2-5; the D gene is possibly TRBD1 (6 bases). This CDR3 has 16 residues. Germline lookup yields CDR1 MNHEY and CDR2 SMNVEV (reference sequence). The V end was cut by 0 bases, the J end by 5 bases, with 16 bases between. CDR3 sequence reads: CASSLSGRGGYETQYF. CDR3 nucleotide sequence: TGTGCCAGCAGTTTATCGGGCAGGGGTGGGTACGAGACCCAGTACTTC.

The count of this clonotype is one. A much bigger clone sits one base away, suggesting this may be a read error. The chain carries TRBV6-9 and TRBJ1-1, with D maybe TRBD1 (5 bases). The germline V and J ends were trimmed by 7 bases and 6 bases, with 18 bases remaining between them. The CDR3 loop spans 14 amino acids. Germline CDR1 reads MNHGY; CDR2 reads SVAAGI. The CDR3 sequence is CASTDNWGLAEAFF. The CDR3, as DNA: TGTGCCAGCACTGACAATTGGGGACTCGCTGAAGCTTTCTTT.

The chain is built from TRBV5-1 and TRBJ2-7; 8 bases match TRBD1. With 0 bases clipped from V and 6 bases from J, the junction kept 5 bases outside the gene matches. CDR3 length: 14 amino acids. Germline V gene lookup returns CDR1 SGHRS and CDR2 YFSETQ. Written as DNA, the CDR3 is TGCGCCAGCAGCTTGGAATGGACAGGGTCCGAGCAGTACTTC. This sequence encodes CASSLEWTGSEQYF. The full variable domain, completed using reference TRBV5-1 and TRBJ2-7, is KAGVTQTPRYLIKTRGQQVTLSCSPISGHRSVSWYQQTPGQGLQFLFEYFSETQRNKGNFPGRFSGRQFSNSRSEMNVSTLELGDSALYLCASSLEWTGSEQYFGPGTRLTVT.

This clonotype occurred a few times. The chain uses TRBV9 and TRBJ1-1; D remains ambiguous. CDR1 is SGDLS, CDR2 YYNGEE, per germline. This CDR3 is built from 14 residues. Trimming shortened V by 0 bases and J by 2 bases, and 8 bases separated the two germline ends. The CDR3 reads CASSVGVVNTEAFF. For the CDR3, the DNA is TGTGCCAGCAGCGTAGGGGTCGTTAACACTGAAGCTTTCTTT.

This chain joins TRBV5-6 and TRBJ2-7, with a weak D call TRBD1 (5 bases). Trimming stripped 1 base from V and 3 bases from J, with 8 bases between. Germline V gives CDR1 SGHDT, CDR2 YYEEEE. The CDR3 extends over 13 amino acids. The CDR3 coding sequence is TGTGCCAGCAGCTTGTCCCAGGGCTACGAGCAGTACTTC. This codes for CASSLSQGYEQYF.

This clonotype has a count of ten or more. The chain carries TRBV12-3 or TRBV12-4 and TRBJ2-7; D possibly corresponds to TRBD2 (6 bases). CDR3 length: 15 residues. The ends were cut back, 0 bases at V and 4 bases at J, with 13 bases in the middle. The CDR3 coding sequence is TGTGCCAGCAGTTTAGCGTGGGGGACTGATTACGAGCAGTACTTC. Protein sequence: CASSLAWGTDYEQYF.

In this sample, this clonotype turned up a few times. This sequence joins TRBV12-3 or TRBV12-4 and TRBJ1-3, with a possible D match to TRBD1 (6 bases). This CDR3 is built from 16 residues. Trimming took off 3 bases at V and 3 bases at J, with 15 bases between the two ends. The CDR3 protein is CASSFSTGLGGNTIYF. In nucleotides, the CDR3 is TGTGCCAGCAGTTTTTCGACAGGCCTCGGTGGAAACACCATATATTTT.

This clonotype has a count of ten or more. V and J are TRBV2 and TRBJ2-7; D is uncertain. V was clipped by 3 bases and J by 0 bases, with 15 bases between them. From germline, CDR1 is SNHLY and CDR2 FYNNEI. The CDR3 spans 16 residues. The DNA for the CDR3 is TGTGCCAGCAGTGAGAGTACATCGCCGAGCTCCTACGAGCAGTACTTC. It codes for CASSESTSPSSYEQYF.

In its sample, this clonotype was seen many times. V is TRBV12-3 or TRBV12-4 and J is TRBJ2-1; 9 bases fit TRBD1. V was clipped by 1 base and J by 7 bases; unmatched bases: 5. The CDR3 extends over 15 amino acids. CDR3 residues: CASSLGTGVDNEQFF. The CDR3 DNA is TGTGCCAGCAGTTTAGGGACAGGGGTTGATAATGAGCAGTTCTTC.

This clonotype came up a few times. The rearrangement links TRBV29-1 to TRBJ1-1; perhaps TRBD1 as D (5 bases). The CDR3 covers 13 residues. Per germline, CDR1 SQVTM and CDR2 ANQGSEA. V was clipped by 3 bases and J by 0 bases, with 8 bases between them. This chain's CDR3 is CSVDREVNTEAFF. CDR3 bases: TGCAGCGTTGACAGGGAGGTGAACACTGAAGCTTTCTTT.

This clonotype was found many times. The rearrangement joins TRBV11-2 to TRBJ2-1, with 7 bases identical to TRBD2. V lost 7 bases and J lost 7; bases outside the gene matches: 16. The CDR3 is made up of 16 amino acids. Germline CDR1 reads SGHAT; CDR2 reads FQNNGV. The CDR3 region has the DNA TGTGCCAGCATGAGACGGGGCGGGGGAGGAGTTAATGAGCAGTTCTTC. Translated, it gives CASMRRGGGGVNEQFF.

There are many counts of this clonotype. This chain joins TRBV7-3 and TRBJ2-1; maybe TRBD1 (6 bases). This CDR3 comprises 16 residues. V lost 5 bases and J lost 7, with 21 bases in between. CDR1 is SGHTA and CDR2 is FQGTGA in the germline V gene. CDR3 sequence reads: CASSGSFVRGVNEQFF. DNA for the CDR3: TGTGCCAGCAGCGGCTCCTTTGTCAGGGGTGTGAATGAGCAGTTCTTC.

V is TRBV5-8 and J is TRBJ2-2; 8 bases fit TRBD2. Per germline, CDR1 SGHTS and CDR2 YDEGEE. This CDR3 is built from 18 residues. J was trimmed by 2 bases and V by 5 bases; bases with no gene match: 14. CDR3 in DNA: TGTGCCAGCAGTCAACCGCCCGACCGGGGGGGCAACACCGGGGAGCTGTTTTTT. This sequence encodes CASSQPPDRGGNTGELFF.

The genes are TRBV12-3 or TRBV12-4 and TRBJ2-7; possibly TRBD1 for D (5 bases). V was shortened by 8 bases and J by 3 bases, with 14 bases between the two germline ends. The CDR3 totals 13 residues. CDR3 region: CASSAGPGYEQYF. In DNA, the CDR3 is TGTGCCAGCTCCGCAGGGCCGGGCTACGAGCAGTACTTC.

The chain couples TRBV5-1 to TRBJ2-2, with D uncertain. This CDR3 is 13 amino acids long. Germline-derived CDR1 and CDR2 are SGHRS and YFSETQ. The V gene lost 1 base and the J gene lost 6 bases, with 7 bases spanning the gap. CDR3: CASSLLDAGELFF. CDR3 DNA sequence: TGCGCCAGCAGCTTGTTAGACGCCGGGGAGCTGTTTTTT. Full variable domain (remainder filled in from reference TRBV5-1 and TRBJ2-2): KAGVTQTPRYLIKTRGQQVTLSCSPISGHRSVSWYQQTPGQGLQFLFEYFSETQRNKGNFPGRFSGRQFSNSRSEMNVSTLELGDSALYLCASSLLDAGELFFGEGSRLTVL.

In its sample, this clonotype was seen many times. The chain combines TRBV7-2 with TRBJ2-7, with 8 bases lining up with TRBD2. Per the germline V gene, CDR1 is SGHTA and CDR2 is FQGNSA. The trim removed 5 bases at V and 0 bases at J, leaving 6 bases unmatched. The CDR3 is 15 amino acids. For the CDR3, the DNA is TGTGCCAGCAGCACTACTAGCGGAAGCTCCTACGAGCAGTACTTC. Protein sequence: CASSTTSGSSYEQYF.